This T cell receptor beta chain was profiled in a study of read filtering for tumor transcriptome and immune sequencing. Whole-study findings and limits: RNA-seq captured clonotypes less deeply and reliably than IR-seq. The CD138-negative fraction was mixed bone marrow immune cells, not pure T cells.

Concerning this clonotype: What it binds is not known. This is likely an artifact of a read error, given a far larger clone one base away. The final CDR3 position lacks the conserved phenylalanine or tryptophan, pointing to a likely read error.

The library was built from roughly 400 ng RNA with molecular barcoded adaptors for alpha/delta and beta/gamma chains. TCRdb reprocessed the reads via MiXCR and lists one record per CDR3 protein. This repertoire shows around 140,000 distinct CDR3 sequences, less than 15% found once; its top ten account for 7.5% to 10%. This TCR came from a donor at least 40 years old with multiple myeloma. The material sequenced was a population of CD138-negative cells sorted from bone marrow.

This CDR3 reads CASSQDRGGDEQFL. CDR3 nucleotides: TGTGCCAGCAGCCAAGATAGAGGAGGAGATGAGCAGTTCCTC. The V call is TRBV4-1, the J call TRBJ2-1, with a tentative D call TRBD2 (5 bases). The CDR3 extends over 14 amino acids. Germline assignment: CDR1 MGHRA and CDR2 YSYEKL.